Given below is one T cell receptor (beta chain) in context. What it recognizes is unknown. This record comes from a study of T cell responses to AZD1222 COVID-19 vaccine. Study conclusions and caveats: At baseline, just five or six AZD1222 recipients tested seropositive.

Trimming took off 6 bases at V and 7 bases at J, with 13 bases between the two ends. The germline gives CDR1 MDHEN, CDR2 SYDVKM. The CDR3 extends over 14 amino acids. Assay used: immunoSEQ multiplex PCR; TCRdb lists only in-frame clones, some missing. The sample includes around 79,000 clones, about 91% of them seen just once. This sample comprised peripheral blood, obtained on day 0 of AZD1222 vaccination. This receptor was obtained from an adult in good health. The V call is TRBV28, the J call TRBJ1-6, with a weak D call TRBD1 (6 bases). Here the CDR3 reads CASRIGQPNSPLHF. CDR3 bases: TGTGCCAGCAGGATTGGACAGCCGAATTCACCCCTCCACTTT.